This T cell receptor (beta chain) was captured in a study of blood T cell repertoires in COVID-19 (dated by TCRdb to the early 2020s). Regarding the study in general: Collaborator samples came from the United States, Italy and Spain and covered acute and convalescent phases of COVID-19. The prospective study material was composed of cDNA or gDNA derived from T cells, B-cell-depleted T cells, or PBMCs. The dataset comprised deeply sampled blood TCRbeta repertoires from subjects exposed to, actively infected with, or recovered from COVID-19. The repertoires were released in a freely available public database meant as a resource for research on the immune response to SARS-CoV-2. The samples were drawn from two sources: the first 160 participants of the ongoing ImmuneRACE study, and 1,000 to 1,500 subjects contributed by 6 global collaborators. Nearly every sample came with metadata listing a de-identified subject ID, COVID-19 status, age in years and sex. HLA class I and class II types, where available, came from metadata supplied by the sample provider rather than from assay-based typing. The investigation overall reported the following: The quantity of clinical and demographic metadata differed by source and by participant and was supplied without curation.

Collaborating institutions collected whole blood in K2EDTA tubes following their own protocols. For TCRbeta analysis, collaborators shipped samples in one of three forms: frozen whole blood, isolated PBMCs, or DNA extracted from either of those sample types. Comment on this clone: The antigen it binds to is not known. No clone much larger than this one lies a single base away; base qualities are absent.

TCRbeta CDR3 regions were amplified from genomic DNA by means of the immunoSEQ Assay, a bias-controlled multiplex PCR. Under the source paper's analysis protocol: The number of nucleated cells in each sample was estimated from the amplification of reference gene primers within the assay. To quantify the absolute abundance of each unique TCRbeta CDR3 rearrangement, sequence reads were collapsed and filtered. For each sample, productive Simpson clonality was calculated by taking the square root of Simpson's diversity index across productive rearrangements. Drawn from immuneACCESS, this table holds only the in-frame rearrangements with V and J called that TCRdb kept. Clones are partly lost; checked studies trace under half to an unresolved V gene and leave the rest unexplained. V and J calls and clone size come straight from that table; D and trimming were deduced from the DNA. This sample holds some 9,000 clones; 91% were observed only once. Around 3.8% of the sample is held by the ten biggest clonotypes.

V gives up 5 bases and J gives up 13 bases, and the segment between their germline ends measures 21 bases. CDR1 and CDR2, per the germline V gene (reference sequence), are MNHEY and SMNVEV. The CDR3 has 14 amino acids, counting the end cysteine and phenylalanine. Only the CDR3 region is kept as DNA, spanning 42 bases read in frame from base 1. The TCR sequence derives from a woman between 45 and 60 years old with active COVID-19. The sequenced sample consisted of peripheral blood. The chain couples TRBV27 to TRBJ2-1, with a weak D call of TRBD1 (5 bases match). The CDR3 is CASSLPLGRGDQFF. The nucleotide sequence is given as TGTGCCAGCAGTCTCCCCCTGGGTAGGGGTGACCAGTTCTTC.